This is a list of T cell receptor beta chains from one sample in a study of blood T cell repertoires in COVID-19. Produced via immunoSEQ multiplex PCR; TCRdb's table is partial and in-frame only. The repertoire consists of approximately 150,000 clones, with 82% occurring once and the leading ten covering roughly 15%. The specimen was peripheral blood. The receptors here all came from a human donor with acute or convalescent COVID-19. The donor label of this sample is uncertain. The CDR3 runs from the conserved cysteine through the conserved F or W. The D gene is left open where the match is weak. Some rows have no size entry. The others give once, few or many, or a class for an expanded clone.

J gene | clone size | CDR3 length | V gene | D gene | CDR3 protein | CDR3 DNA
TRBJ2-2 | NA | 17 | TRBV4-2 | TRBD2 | CASSLSASGGITGELFF | TGTGCCAGCAGCCTTTCGGCCAGCGGGGGGATCACCGGGGAGCTGTTTTTT
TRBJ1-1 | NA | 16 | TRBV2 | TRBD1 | CASMGTGREIGAEAFF | TGTGCCAGCATGGGGACAGGGCGAGAAATAGGGGCTGAAGCTTTCTTT
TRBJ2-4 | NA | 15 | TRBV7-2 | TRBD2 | CASSPPSGLKNIQYF | TGTGCCAGCAGCCCGCCTAGCGGGCTTAAAAACATTCAGTACTTC
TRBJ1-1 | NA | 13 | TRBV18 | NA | CASFRTENTEAFF | TGTGCCAGCTTCCGGACAGAAAACACTGAAGCTTTCTTT
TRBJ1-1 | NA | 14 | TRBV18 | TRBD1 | CASSPSGQGLEAFF | TGTGCCAGCTCACCATCGGGACAGGGGCTTGAAGCTTTCTTT
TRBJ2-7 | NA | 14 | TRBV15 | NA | CATSRDRYSYEQYF | TGTGCCACCAGCAGAGACAGATACTCCTACGAGCAGTACTTC
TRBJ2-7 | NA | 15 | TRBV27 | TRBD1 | CASSLSGQDSYEQYF | TGTGCCAGCAGTTTATCTGGACAGGACTCCTACGAGCAGTACTTC
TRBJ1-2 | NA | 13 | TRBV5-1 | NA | CASSLDSFYGYTF | TGCGCCAGCAGCTTAGACAGCTTTTATGGCTACACCTTC
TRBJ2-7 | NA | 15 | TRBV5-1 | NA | CASSGDTGPSYEQYF | TGCGCCAGCAGTGGGGACACCGGGCCCTCCTACGAGCAGTACTTC
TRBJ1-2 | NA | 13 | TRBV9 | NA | CASSVRQGYGYTF | TGTGCCAGCAGCGTTAGGCAGGGCTATGGCTACACCTTC
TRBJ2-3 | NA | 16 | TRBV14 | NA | CASSQLVRGAADTQYF | TGTGCCAGCAGCCAATTAGTCAGGGGGGCCGCAGATACGCAGTATTTT
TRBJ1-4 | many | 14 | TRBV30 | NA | CAWSAFDGGEKLFF | TGTGCCTGGAGTGCTTTTGACGGGGGGGAAAAACTGTTTTTT
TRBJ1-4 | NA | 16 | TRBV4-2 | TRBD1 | CASSQDQDRGLGKLFF | TGTGCCAGCAGCCAAGATCAGGACAGGGGTTTGGGCAAACTGTTTTTT
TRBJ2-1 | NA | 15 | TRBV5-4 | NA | CASSPPGGQQHEQFF | TGTGCCAGCAGCCCCCCGGGGGGCCAACAACATGAGCAGTTCTTC
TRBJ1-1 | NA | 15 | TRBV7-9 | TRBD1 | CASSLGGQLNTEAFF | TGTGCCAGCAGCTTAGGGGGACAGTTGAACACTGAAGCTTTCTTT
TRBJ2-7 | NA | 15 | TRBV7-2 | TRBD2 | CASSLIRGGVDEQYF | TGTGCCAGCAGCTTAATACGGGGGGGCGTCGACGAGCAGTACTTC
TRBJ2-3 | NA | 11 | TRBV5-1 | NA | CASSLEDTQYF | TGCGCCAGCAGCTTAGAGGATACGCAGTATTTT
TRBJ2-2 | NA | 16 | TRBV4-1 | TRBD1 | CASSPSGQGTTGELFF | TGCGCCAGCAGCCCCTCTGGACAGGGGACCACCGGGGAGCTGTTTTTT
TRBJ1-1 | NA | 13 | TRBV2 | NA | CASSDEGRGEAFF | TGTGCCAGCAGTGATGAGGGGAGGGGTGAAGCTTTCTTT
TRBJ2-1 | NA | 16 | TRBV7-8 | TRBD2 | CASSLNPSGGVNEQFF | TGTGCCAGCAGTCTAAACCCTAGCGGGGGAGTTAATGAGCAGTTCTTC
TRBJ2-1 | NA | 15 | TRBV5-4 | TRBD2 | CASSLYSGGGNEQFF | TGTGCCAGCAGCTTGTATAGCGGGGGGGGAAATGAGCAGTTCTTC
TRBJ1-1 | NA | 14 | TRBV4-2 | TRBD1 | CASSQSGGNTEAFF | TGTGCCAGCAGCCAATCAGGGGGCAACACTGAAGCTTTCTTT
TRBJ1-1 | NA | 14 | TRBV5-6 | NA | CASSTNLGTFEAFF | TGTGCCAGCAGCACTAACCTCGGGACTTTTGAAGCTTTCTTT
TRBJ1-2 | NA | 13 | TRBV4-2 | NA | CASSGADTYGYTF | TGTGCCAGCAGCGGAGCGGATACCTATGGCTACACCTTC
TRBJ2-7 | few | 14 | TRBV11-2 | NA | CASSLVPQGYEQYF | TGTGCCAGCAGCTTAGTGCCGCAGGGCTACGAGCAGTACTTC
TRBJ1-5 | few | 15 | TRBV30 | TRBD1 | CAWSANAGGRQPQHF | TGTGCCTGGAGTGCCAATGCAGGGGGCAGACAGCCCCAGCATTTT
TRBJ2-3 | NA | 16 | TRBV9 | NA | CASSVQGTSRADTQYF | TGTGCCAGCAGCGTACAGGGGACGTCCCGAGCAGATACGCAGTATTTT
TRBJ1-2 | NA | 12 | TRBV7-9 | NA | CASSLSDRGYTF | TGTGCCAGCAGCTTATCAGACAGAGGCTACACCTTC